Presented here are 14 T cell receptor beta chains from one specimen sequenced in a study of control samples from healthy donors and cancer patients. Libraries were prepared by immunoSEQ multiplex PCR; TCRdb keeps only in-frame clonotypes and omits some of them. This sample has about 130,000 clones, with around nine tenths found just once. The sample was blood. These TCRs come from a man between 50 and 59 years old in good health.

The chain links TRBV19 to TRBJ2-1; 9 nucleotides line up with TRBD1. CDR1 is LNHDA and CDR2 is SQIVND in the germline V gene (reference sequence). Trimming removed 7 bases from V and 1 base from J; junction bases left unmatched: 2. The CDR3 extends over 14 amino acids. CDR3 bases: TGTGCCAGTACCGGACAGGGGTCCTACAATGAGCAGTTCTTC. The encoded protein is CASTGQGSYNEQFF.

The count of this clone is one. The V gene is TRBV6-5, the J gene TRBJ2-5, with 9 bases that match TRBD1. CDR3 length equals 14 residues. After removal of 4 bases from V and 4 bases from J, the junction contained 4 bases not matched to a gene. Germline V lookup: CDR1 MNHEY, CDR2 SVGAGI. Here the CDR3 reads CASSSTGGRETQYF. Here the CDR3 DNA reads TGTGCCAGCAGTTCGACAGGGGGTCGAGAGACCCAGTACTTC.

The chain carries TRBV5-1 and TRBJ2-2, with 12 bases identical to TRBD2. Germline CDR1 SGHRS, CDR2 YFSETQ. Trimming at V came to 3 bases and at J to 6 bases, leaving 6 bases not matched to a gene. The CDR3 loop spans 16 amino acids. CDR3: CASSWRTSGEAGELFF. CDR3 DNA: TGCGCCAGCAGCTGGAGGACTAGCGGGGAAGCCGGGGAGCTGTTTTTT.

The chain is built from TRBV3-1 (or the pseudogene TRBV3-2) and TRBJ2-1; 7 bases fit TRBD1. The V and J ends lost 4 bases and 1 base, in that order; junction bases with no gene match: 7. The germline V gene encodes CDR1 LGHDT and CDR2 YNNKEL (reference sequence). There are 16 residues in the CDR3. CDR3 loop: CASSRTGDQSYNEQFF. The CDR3 nucleotides read TGTGCCAGCAGCCGAACAGGGGATCAATCCTACAATGAGCAGTTCTTC.

This chain uses TRBV28 with TRBJ1-6; 7 bases line up with TRBD1. Germline assignment: CDR1 MDHEN and CDR2 SYDVKM. V gave up 5 bases and J gave up 9 bases; unmatched junction bases: 7. This CDR3 is built from 14 residues. CDR3 sequence: CASSRQGLSSPLHF. The DNA for the CDR3 is TGTGCCAGCAGTCGACAGGGTTTATCTTCACCCCTCCACTTT.

This chain connects TRBV13 to TRBJ2-5; 8 bases align to TRBD1. The V gene's germline CDR1 is PRHDT and CDR2 FYEKMQ (reference sequence). J gave up 5 bases and V 5 bases, and 19 bases lay outside the gene matches. The CDR3 runs 18 residues. CDR3 in amino acids: CASSTRHRDRRREETQYF. CDR3 in DNA: TGTGCCAGCAGCACACGACACCGGGACAGGCGACGCGAGGAGACCCAGTACTTC. The variable domain in full, with the rest retrieved from reference TRBV13 and TRBJ2-5, is AAGVIQSPRHLIKEKRETATLKCYPIPRHDTVYWYQQGPGQDPQFLISFYEKMQSDKGSIPDRFSAQQFSDYHSELNMSSLELGDSALYFCASSTRHRDRRREETQYFGPGTRLLVL.

The gene calls are TRBV7-3 and TRBJ1-1, with unresolved D. Germline V gives CDR1 SGHTA, CDR2 FQGTGA. Trimming left V 1 base short and J 1 base short, with 7 bases between. The CDR3 loop spans 14 amino acids. The CDR3 nucleotides are TGTGCCAGCAGCTTAAGCAGTACGAACACTGAAGCTTTCTTT. This translates into CASSLSSTNTEAFF. The full variable domain, its missing parts supplied by reference TRBV7-3 and TRBJ1-1, is GAGVSQTPSNKVTEKGKYVELRCDPISGHTALYWYRQSLGQGPEFLIYFQGTGAADDSGLPNDRFFAVRPEGSVSTLKIQRTERGDSAVYLCASSLSSTNTEAFFGQGTRLTVV.

The chain carries TRBV3-1 (or the pseudogene TRBV3-2) and TRBJ1-2, with D hard to call. CDR3 length: 14 amino acids. From germline, CDR1 is LGHDT and CDR2 YNNKEL (reference sequence). V gave up 4 bases and J gave up 2 bases, with 11 bases separating them. The CDR3 DNA sequence: TGTGCCAGCAGCCCACGACGAACGAACTATGGCTACACCTTC. Translating gives CASSPRRTNYGYTF.

This clone is a singleton in its sample. This rearrangement joins TRBV28 to TRBJ1-2; no definite D call. The CDR3 is made up of 11 amino acids. Trimming cost V 8 bases and J 5 bases, with 9 bases left between them. CDR1 is MDHEN and CDR2 is SYDVKM in the germline V gene. The CDR3 sequence is CASRLGYGYTF. CDR3 sequence (DNA): TGTGCCAGCCGGTTAGGGTATGGCTACACCTTC.

The chain carries TRBV5-1 and TRBJ2-3; 8 nucleotides line up with TRBD1. Germline CDR1 is SGHRS and CDR2 is YFSETQ. The CDR3 has 16 amino acids. J gave up 2 bases and V 2 bases, and 7 bases lay outside the gene matches. CDR3 sequence: CASSLQGVADTDTQYF. The CDR3 DNA reads as TGCGCCAGCAGCTTACAGGGGGTGGCAGACACAGATACGCAGTATTTT.

The rearrangement uses TRBV30 and TRBJ2-7, with 8 bases fitting TRBD2. V dropped 2 bases and J dropped 0; count of bases not matched to a gene: 12. This CDR3 comprises 17 residues. CDR1 is GTSNPN, CDR2 SVGIG, per germline (reference sequence). CDR3 protein: CAWSLRGARGDSYEQYF. The DNA for the CDR3 is TGTGCCTGGAGTCTGCGGGGGGCGAGGGGCGACTCCTACGAGCAGTACTTC.

The V gene is TRBV3-1 (or the pseudogene TRBV3-2), the J gene TRBJ2-4; D gene ambiguous. This CDR3 has 15 amino acids. Trimming shortened V by 1 base and J by 1 base, and 8 bases separated the two germline ends. Looked up from germline, CDR1 is LGHDT and CDR2 is YNNKEL (reference sequence). CDR3 bases: TGTGCCAGCAGCCAAGGAATAGGGGCCAAAAACATTCAGTACTTC. Translated, it gives CASSQGIGAKNIQYF.

This clone was seen a single time. This chain joins TRBV7-3 and TRBJ2-1; 10 bases agree with TRBD2. The J segment lost 5 bases and the V segment lost 4 bases, leaving 8 bases of the junction unmatched. Germline V lookup: CDR1 SGHTA, CDR2 FQGTGA. This CDR3 contains 16 residues. The CDR3 spells CASSSQPGLANNEQFF. In DNA, the CDR3 is TGTGCCAGCAGCTCCCAACCGGGACTAGCGAACAATGAGCAGTTCTTC.

The gene calls are TRBV7-3 and TRBJ2-1; TRBD2 agrees at 10 bases. The V and J ends lost 5 bases and 5 bases, in that order; junction bases with no gene match: 6. The CDR3 totals 15 residues. CDR1 and CDR2 from the germline V gene are SGHTA and FQGTGA. The chain's CDR3 is CASSPSGGAHNEQFF. The CDR3, as DNA: TGTGCCAGCAGCCCGAGCGGGGGGGCCCACAATGAGCAGTTCTTC.